This is a list of T cell receptor beta chains from one sample in a study of response to subunit inactivated influenza vaccine. TCRdb re-analysed the RT-PCR reads in MiXCR, keeping a single row per CDR3 protein. The data contain around 850,000 distinct CDR3 sequences, under 20% of them singletons. This specimen was PBMCs from blood, taken more than 4 days after vaccination. These receptors all stem from a man over 45 who received an inactivated influenza vaccine. Both conserved end residues are trimmed from each CDR3.

cdr3_aa	j_call	v_call
ASRRDRTSVVETQY	TRBJ2-5	TRBV5-5
ATSRDRLANYGYT	TRBJ1-2	TRBV15
ASSLRTAITGELF	TRBJ2-2	TRBV7-2
ASSARGPVGANVLT	TRBJ2-6	TRBV7-2
AWSVPYGRALYNEQF	TRBJ2-1	TRBV30
ASSWVSSGGNEQF	TRBJ2-1	TRBV6-5
ASSSILQGGATQY	TRBJ2-5	TRBV7-8
ASSPTQESTKNIQY	TRBJ2-4	TRBV18
ATGPGRTSADTQY	TRBJ2-3	TRBV24-1
SAAPGGALNTEAF	TRBJ1-1	TRBV20-1
ASSPVTPLYGYT	TRBJ1-2	TRBV6-1
ASSQDTLAGGQDTQY	TRBJ2-3	TRBV4-2
ATSRDRGPYEQY	TRBJ2-7	TRBV15
ASSEGSGANVLT	TRBJ2-6	TRBV12-3/TRBV12-4
ASSEYPAQGVNTGELF	TRBJ2-2	TRBV25-1
ASSHRGQVDYEQY	TRBJ2-7	TRBV4-3
ASSSRVTYNEQF	TRBJ2-1	TRBV7-9
ASSFTQGNSMNTEAF	TRBJ1-1	TRBV27
ASSLVGREQF	TRBJ2-1	TRBV5-5
ATSAQEPSGNTIY	TRBJ1-3	TRBV15
ASNFPQEGGTEAF	TRBJ1-1	TRBV7-9
ASSGAGSYNSPLH	TRBJ1-6	TRBV7-2
AGSSWTANTGELF	TRBJ2-2	TRBV12-3/TRBV12-4
SASGQGNTEAF	TRBJ1-1	TRBV20-1
ASSPVAWGELF	TRBJ2-2	TRBV14
SVEDRQGAYEQY	TRBJ2-7	TRBV29-1
SARFKDTEAF	TRBJ1-1	TRBV20-1
ASSPRTGGKFGELF	TRBJ2-2	TRBV27
ASSPGVAGGRETQY	TRBJ2-5	TRBV4-2
ASNSGLVMSGETQY	TRBJ2-5	TRBV5-5
ASSTRDANNEQF	TRBJ2-1	TRBV9
ASRTTTVNEAF	TRBJ1-1	TRBV19
ASSEGGEGSPLH	TRBJ1-6	TRBV6-1
SARGSEPNEQF	TRBJ2-1	TRBV20-1
ASSNGKGSYGYT	TRBJ1-2	TRBV2
SVVGGARHEQY	TRBJ2-7	TRBV29-1
ASSLNAGNNEQF	TRBJ2-1	TRBV5-6
SVKGDYRSSYEQY	TRBJ2-7	TRBV29-1
ASSFNRGGEQF	TRBJ2-1	TRBV7-6
ASSRNNYGYT	TRBJ1-2	TRBV12-3/TRBV12-4
SAREYRDRGADTQY	TRBJ2-3	TRBV20-1
SARSGGRSQPQH	TRBJ1-5	TRBV20-1
ASSEWAEETQY	TRBJ2-5	TRBV25-1
ASSFSGETQY	TRBJ2-5	TRBV12-3/TRBV12-4
ASSFREKDTDTQY	TRBJ2-3	TRBV28
ASSRGRDYEQY	TRBJ2-7	TRBV28
SARDPGGAGYT	TRBJ1-2	TRBV20-1
AEGASGGASDTQY	TRBJ2-3	TRBV7-2
ASSLAGGRVVGNTQY	TRBJ2-3	TRBV28
SVGGGAVEQF	TRBJ2-1	TRBV29-1
ASSDSGGFSYEQY	TRBJ2-7	TRBV14
SVSRGDTGELF	TRBJ2-2	TRBV29-1
ASSVGTLGNIQY	TRBJ2-4	TRBV2
ASRASTYEQY	TRBJ2-7	TRBV6-5
SAAISGSRYNEQF	TRBJ2-1	TRBV20-1
ASSGGRLETQY	TRBJ2-5	TRBV12-3/TRBV12-4
ASRVQGNGGEKLF	TRBJ1-4	TRBV2